This T cell receptor beta chain was documented in a study of T-cell reconstitution after alpha-beta-depleted transplantation in children. It was with unique molecular identifiers that the TCRbeta library was prepared. From the PCR reads, TCRdb called clonotypes with MiXCR, one entry per CDR3 protein. The sample has approximately 350,000 distinct CDR3 sequences, approximately 10% seen once. Germline V lookup: CDR1 MGHRA, CDR2 YSYEKL. The CDR3 length is 16 residues. V trimming: 0 bases; J trimming: 6 bases; junction bases outside the gene matches: 6. The TCR sequence derives from a human donor who donated a stem cell graft to a child with acute lymphoblastic leukemia. The starting material was PBMCs from the stem cell graft donor, obtained from the stem cell graft. V gene TRBV4-1 combines with J gene TRBJ2-7; TRBD2 matches 12 bases. This CDR3 is CASSQDAGTSGLEQYF. Written as DNA, the CDR3 is TGCGCCAGCAGCCAAGATGCCGGGACTAGCGGGCTCGAGCAGTACTTC.